This T cell receptor (beta chain) was obtained from a study of T cell responses to AZD1222 COVID-19 vaccine. Study results and caveats: Mapped onto spike, vaccine-associated CD4 TCRs spanned it and were dominant at 160-218 and 743-854.

Remarks on this clone: Antigen specificity is unknown.

CDR1 is MRHNA and CDR2 is SNTAGT in the germline V gene. Unmatched junction bases numbered 7, after V lost 5 bases and J lost 4 bases. The CDR3 extends over 15 amino acids. TCRdb keeps only in-frame clones here, not all; method: immunoSEQ multiplex PCR. The sample has 70,000 or so clones, about 90% seen once. The V and J genes are TRBV6-4 and TRBJ2-3; 9 bases are a match to TRBD2. The TCR originated in an adult in good health. Sequenced here: peripheral blood, sampled on day 0 of AZD1222 vaccination. The CDR3 DNA reads TGTGCCAGCAGTCAAAACCTAGCGGGACCAGATACGCAGTATTTT. It specifies CASSQNLAGPDTQYF.